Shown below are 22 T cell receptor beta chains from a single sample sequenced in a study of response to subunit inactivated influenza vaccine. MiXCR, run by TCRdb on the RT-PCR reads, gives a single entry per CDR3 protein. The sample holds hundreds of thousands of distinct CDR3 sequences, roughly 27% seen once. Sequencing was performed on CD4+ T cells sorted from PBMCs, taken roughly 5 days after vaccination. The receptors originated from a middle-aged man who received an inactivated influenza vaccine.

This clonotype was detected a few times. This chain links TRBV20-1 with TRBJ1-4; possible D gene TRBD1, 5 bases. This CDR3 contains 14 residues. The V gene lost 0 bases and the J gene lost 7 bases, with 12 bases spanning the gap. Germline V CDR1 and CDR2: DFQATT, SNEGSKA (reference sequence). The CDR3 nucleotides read TGCAGTGCTAGAGATTGGAACCAGGGTGAAAAACTGTTTTTT. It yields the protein CSARDWNQGEKLFF.

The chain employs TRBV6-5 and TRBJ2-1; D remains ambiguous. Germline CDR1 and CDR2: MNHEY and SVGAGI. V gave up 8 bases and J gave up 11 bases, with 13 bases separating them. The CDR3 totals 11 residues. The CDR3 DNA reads TGTGCCAGCTCATCTCGGGTGAAGCAGTTCTTC. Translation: CASSSRVKQFF.

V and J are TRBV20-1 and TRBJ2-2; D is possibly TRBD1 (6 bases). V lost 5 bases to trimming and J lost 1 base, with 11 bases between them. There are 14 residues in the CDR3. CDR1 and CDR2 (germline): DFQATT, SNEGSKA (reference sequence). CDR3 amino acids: CSARTQGNTGELFF. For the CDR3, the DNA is TGCAGTGCTCGCACACAGGGGAACACCGGGGAGCTGTTTTTT.

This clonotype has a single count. CDR3 sequence: CASSVVDTEAFF. The CDR3 DNA follows: TGTGCCAGCAGCGTAGTGGACACTGAAGCTTTCTTT. V gene TRBV9 combines with J gene TRBJ1-1; D unclear. The length of the CDR3 is 12 residues. Trimming left V 0 bases short and J 3 bases short, with 3 bases between. The germline V gene has CDR1 SGDLS and CDR2 YYNGEE.

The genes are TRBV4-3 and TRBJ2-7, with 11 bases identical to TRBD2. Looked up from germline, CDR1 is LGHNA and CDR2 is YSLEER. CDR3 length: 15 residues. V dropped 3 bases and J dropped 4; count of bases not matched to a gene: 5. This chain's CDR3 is CASSQIAGGPYEQYF. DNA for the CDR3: TGCGCCAGCAGCCAGATAGCGGGAGGGCCTTACGAGCAGTACTTC.

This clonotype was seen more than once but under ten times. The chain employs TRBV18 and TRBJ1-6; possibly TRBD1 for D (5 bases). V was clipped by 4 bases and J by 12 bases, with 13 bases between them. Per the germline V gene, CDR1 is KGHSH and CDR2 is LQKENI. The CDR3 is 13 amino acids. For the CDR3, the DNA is TGTGCCAGCTCACTCGGGACGGAGGGACCCCTCCACTTT. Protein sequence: CASSLGTEGPLHF.

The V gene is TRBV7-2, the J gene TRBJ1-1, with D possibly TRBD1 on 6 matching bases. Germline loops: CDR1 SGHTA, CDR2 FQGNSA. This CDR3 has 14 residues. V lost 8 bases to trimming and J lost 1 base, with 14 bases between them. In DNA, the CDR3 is TGTGCCAGCGCAGTGACAGGCGGGAACACTGAAGCTTTCTTT. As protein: CASAVTGGNTEAFF.

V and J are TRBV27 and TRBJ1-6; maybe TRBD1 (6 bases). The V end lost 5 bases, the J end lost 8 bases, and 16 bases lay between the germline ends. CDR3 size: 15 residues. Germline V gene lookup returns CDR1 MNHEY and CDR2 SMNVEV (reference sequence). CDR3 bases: TGTGCCAGCAGTCCTACTTGGGGGCGGGATTCACCCCTCCACTTT. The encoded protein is CASSPTWGRDSPLHF.

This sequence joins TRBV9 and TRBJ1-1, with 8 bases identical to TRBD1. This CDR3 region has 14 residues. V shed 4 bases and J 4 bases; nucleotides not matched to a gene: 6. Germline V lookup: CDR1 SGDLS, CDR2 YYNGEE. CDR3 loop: CASSPRTGLTEAFF. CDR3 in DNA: TGTGCCAGCAGCCCCCGGACAGGGCTCACTGAAGCTTTCTTT.

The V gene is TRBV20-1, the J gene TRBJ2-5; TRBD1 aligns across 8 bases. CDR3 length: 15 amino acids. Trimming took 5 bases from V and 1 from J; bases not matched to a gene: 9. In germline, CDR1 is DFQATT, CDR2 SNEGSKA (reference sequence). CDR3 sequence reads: CSAPTLGTGQETQYF. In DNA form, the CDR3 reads TGCAGTGCTCCCACTTTGGGGACAGGCCAAGAGACCCAGTACTTC.

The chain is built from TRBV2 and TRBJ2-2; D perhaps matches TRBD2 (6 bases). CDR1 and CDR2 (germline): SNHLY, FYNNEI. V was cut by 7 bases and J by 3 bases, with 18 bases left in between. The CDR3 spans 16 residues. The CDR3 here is CASTLEGGAYTGELFF. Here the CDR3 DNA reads TGTGCCAGCACCCTGGAGGGCGGGGCCTACACCGGGGAGCTGTTTTTT.

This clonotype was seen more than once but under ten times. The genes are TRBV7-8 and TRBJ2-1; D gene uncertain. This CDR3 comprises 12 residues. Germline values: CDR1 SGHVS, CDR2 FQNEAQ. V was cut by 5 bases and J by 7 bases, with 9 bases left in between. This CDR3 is CASSPTANEQFF. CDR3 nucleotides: TGTGCCAGCAGCCCAACAGCAAATGAGCAGTTCTTC.

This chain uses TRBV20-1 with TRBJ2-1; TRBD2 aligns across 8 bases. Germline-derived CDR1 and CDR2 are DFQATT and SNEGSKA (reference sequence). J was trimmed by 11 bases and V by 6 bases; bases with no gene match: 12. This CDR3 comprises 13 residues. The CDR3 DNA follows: TGCAGTGCGTTAGTAGGACTAGCCGTACAGCAGTTCTTC. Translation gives CSALVGLAVQQFF.

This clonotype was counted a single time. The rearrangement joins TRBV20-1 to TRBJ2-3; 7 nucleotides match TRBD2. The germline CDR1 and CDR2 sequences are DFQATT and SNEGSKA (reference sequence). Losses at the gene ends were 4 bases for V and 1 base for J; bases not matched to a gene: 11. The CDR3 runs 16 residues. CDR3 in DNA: TGCAGTGCTATCTGGCGGGAGAGGCGGGGCACAGATACGCAGTATTTT. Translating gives CSAIWRERRGTDTQYF.

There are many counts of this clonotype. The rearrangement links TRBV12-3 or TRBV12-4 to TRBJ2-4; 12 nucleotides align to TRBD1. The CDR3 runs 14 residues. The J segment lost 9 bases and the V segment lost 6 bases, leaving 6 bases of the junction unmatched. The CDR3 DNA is TGTGCCAGCAGGGGGACAGGGGGCCAAAGCATTCAGTACTTC. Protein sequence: CASRGTGGQSIQYF.

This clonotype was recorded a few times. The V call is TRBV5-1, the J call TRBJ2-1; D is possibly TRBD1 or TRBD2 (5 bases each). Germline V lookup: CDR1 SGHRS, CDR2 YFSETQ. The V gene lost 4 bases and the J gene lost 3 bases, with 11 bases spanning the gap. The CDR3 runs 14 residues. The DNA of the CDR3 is TGCGCCAGCAGCAGAGGGGCAGACTACAATGAGCAGTTCTTC. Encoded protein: CASSRGADYNEQFF.

CDR3 in DNA: TGCGCCAGCAGTGAGAGTGGGGGAGTCCAAGAGACCCAGTACTTC. Protein: CASSESGGVQETQYF. V usage is TRBV10-1 and J usage is TRBJ2-5; either TRBD1 or TRBD2 may supply D (5 bases each). The CDR3 has 15 amino acids. Germline CDR1 and CDR2: WNHNN and SYGVQD (reference sequence). Trimming removed 2 bases at V and 1 base at J, with 11 bases between.

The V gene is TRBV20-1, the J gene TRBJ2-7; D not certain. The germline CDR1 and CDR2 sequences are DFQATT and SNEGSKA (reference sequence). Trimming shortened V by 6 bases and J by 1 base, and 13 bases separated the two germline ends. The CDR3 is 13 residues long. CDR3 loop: CSARSIGSYEQYF. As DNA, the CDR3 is TGCAGTGCGCGGAGTATTGGTTCCTACGAGCAGTACTTC.

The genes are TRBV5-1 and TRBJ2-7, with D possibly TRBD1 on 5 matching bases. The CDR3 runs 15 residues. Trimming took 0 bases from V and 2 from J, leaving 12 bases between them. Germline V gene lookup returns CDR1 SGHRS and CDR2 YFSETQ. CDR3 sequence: CASSLVAGKTYEQYF. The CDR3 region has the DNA TGCGCCAGCAGCTTGGTAGCAGGGAAAACCTACGAGCAGTACTTC.

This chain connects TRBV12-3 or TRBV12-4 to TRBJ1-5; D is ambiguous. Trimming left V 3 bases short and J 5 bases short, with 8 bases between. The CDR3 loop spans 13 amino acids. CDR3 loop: CASSFLGYQPQHF. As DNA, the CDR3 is TGTGCCAGCAGTTTCTTAGGGTATCAGCCCCAGCATTTT.

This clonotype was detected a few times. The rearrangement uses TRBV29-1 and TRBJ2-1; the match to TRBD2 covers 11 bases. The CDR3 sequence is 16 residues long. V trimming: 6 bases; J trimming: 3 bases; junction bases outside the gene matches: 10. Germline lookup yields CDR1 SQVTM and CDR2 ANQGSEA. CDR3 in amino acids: CSVYNSGGDYYNEQFF. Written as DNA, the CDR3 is TGCAGCGTCTACAATAGCGGGGGGGATTACTACAATGAGCAGTTCTTC.

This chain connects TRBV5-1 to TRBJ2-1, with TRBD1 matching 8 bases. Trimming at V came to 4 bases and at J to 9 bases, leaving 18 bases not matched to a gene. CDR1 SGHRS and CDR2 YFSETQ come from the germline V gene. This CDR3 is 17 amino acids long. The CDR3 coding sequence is TGCGCCAGCAGCCTTTTGGGGGCAGGGGGCGCATCGGGTGAGCAGTTCTTC. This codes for CASSLLGAGGASGEQFF.